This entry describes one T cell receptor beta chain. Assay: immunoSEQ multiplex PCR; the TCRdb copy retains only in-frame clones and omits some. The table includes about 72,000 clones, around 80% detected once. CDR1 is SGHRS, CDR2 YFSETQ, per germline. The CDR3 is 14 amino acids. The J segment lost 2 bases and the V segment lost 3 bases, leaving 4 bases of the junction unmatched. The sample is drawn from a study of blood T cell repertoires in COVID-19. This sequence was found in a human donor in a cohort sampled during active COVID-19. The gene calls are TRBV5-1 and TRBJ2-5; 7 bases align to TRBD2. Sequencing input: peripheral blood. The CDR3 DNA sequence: TGCGCCAGCAGCTCGGGGGACTATCAAGAGACCCAGTACTTC. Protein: CASSSGDYQETQYF.